The clone carrying this T cell receptor (beta chain) was recorded only once. The antigen remains undetermined. A 5'RACE template-switching step, the method used to make TCR cDNA, added a universal primer site and UMIs. TCRdb used MiXCR to reprocess the 5' RACE reads, holding one entry per CDR3 protein. The sample records approximately 550,000 distinct CDR3 sequences, roughly 14% being singletons. These data belong to a study of T cells after yellow fever vaccination. Study-level points and caveats: Although most clonotypes did not, a small share appeared in both CD4 and CD8 compartments. Weaker overall, the secondary response nonetheless peaked faster (day 5 versus 15). Most primary-vaccination clones reappeared after the booster (less than 98% CD4, more than 70% CD8).

V gave up 5 bases and J gave up 2 bases; unmatched junction bases: 10. The germline V gene has CDR1 SEHNR and CDR2 FQNEAQ (reference sequence). The CDR3 is 16 amino acids. The sample here was PBMCs, taken on the day of the yellow fever booster vaccination. The receptor was isolated from a man aged 25-45 years who received the YFV17D yellow fever vaccine. This chain uses TRBV7-9 with TRBJ1-2, with 8 nucleotides matching TRBD1. For the CDR3, the DNA is TGTGCCAGCAGCCTACGGACAGGGTGGGGAAACTATGGCTACACCTTC. Amino acid sequence: CASSLRTGWGNYGYTF.